These 11 T cell receptor beta chains originate from one sample sequenced in a study of T-cell memory formation after mild COVID-19. TCRdb re-derived calls from the 5' RACE reads in MiXCR, one entry per CDR3 protein. The sample includes hundreds of thousands of distinct CDR3 sequences, about a fifth seen only once; the top ten take roughly 8.3%. The specimen was PBMCs or a T cell subset sorted from them (not recorded which). Receptor source: an adult woman who had mild COVID-19 (a few samples of this study predate the infection). Cell type and time point are not known.

The V call is TRBV6-2 or TRBV6-3, the J call TRBJ1-1; no definite D call. The V gene lost 6 bases and the J gene lost 0 bases, with 17 bases spanning the gap. Germline values: CDR1 MNHEY, CDR2 SVGEGT. CDR3 length: 16 amino acids. The CDR3 region has the DNA TGTGCCAGCAGCCCCCGGGTTTCGCCCTTGAACACTGAAGCTTTCTTT. Protein: CASSPRVSPLNTEAFF.

The chain uses TRBV12-3 or TRBV12-4 and TRBJ1-2; D not certain. The CDR3 is 13 residues long. V was cut by 4 bases and J by 0 bases, with 6 bases left in between. CDR3 residues: CASSSGPNYGYTF. The CDR3 DNA reads as TGTGCCAGCAGTTCCGGGCCTAACTATGGCTACACCTTC.

The chain joins TRBV12-3 or TRBV12-4 to TRBJ2-3; D uncertain. V was cut by 5 bases and J by 0 bases, with 12 bases left in between. This CDR3 is 15 amino acids long. Here the CDR3 DNA reads TGTGCCAGCAGTACGATGGATGCTAGCACAGATACGCAGTATTTT. Its protein product is CASSTMDASTDTQYF.

This clonotype was detected a few times. The chain has TRBV15 and TRBJ2-7; 9 nucleotides line up with TRBD1. The length of the CDR3 is 14 residues. V gave up 5 bases and J gave up 2 bases; unmatched junction bases: 4. Germline lookup yields CDR1 LNHNV and CDR2 YYDKDF (reference sequence). In nucleotides, the CDR3 is TGTGCCACCAGCCCGAGGACAGGGGCCTACGAGCAGTACTTC. The encoded protein is CATSPRTGAYEQYF.

The chain employs TRBV6-5 and TRBJ1-1; 11 nucleotides align to TRBD1. There are 14 residues in the CDR3. Trimming removed 5 bases from V and 3 bases from J; junction bases left unmatched: 2. Germline-derived CDR1 and CDR2 are MNHEY and SVGAGI. The CDR3 DNA reads as TGTGCCAGCAGTCGGGACAGGGGGGACACTGAAGCTTTCTTT. Its protein product is CASSRDRGDTEAFF.

This clonotype has more than one count but fewer than ten. The gene calls are TRBV7-9 and TRBJ1-1; D unresolved. Deletions cut 4 bases from V and 4 bases from J, with 25 bases between. Looked up from germline, CDR1 is SEHNR and CDR2 is FQNEAQ (reference sequence). The length of the CDR3 is 18 residues. The CDR3 region has the DNA TGTGCCAGCAGCTCCCGACCGCTCCGAACCCTGATGGGCACTGAAGCTTTCTTT. Residues: CASSSRPLRTLMGTEAFF.

V usage is TRBV11-3 and J usage is TRBJ1-1; TRBD1 aligns across 12 bases. Germline-derived CDR1 and CDR2 are SGHNT and YENEEA. V lost 4 bases and J lost 5; bases outside the gene matches: 14. The CDR3 is 18 residues long. The CDR3 loop is CASSSYPGQGAGGTEAFF. Written as DNA, the CDR3 is TGTGCCAGCAGCTCTTACCCGGGACAGGGGGCTGGGGGGACTGAAGCTTTCTTT. The whole variable domain, remainder taken from reference TRBV11-3 and TRBJ1-1, is EAGVVQSPRYKIIEKKQPVAFWCNPISGHNTLYWYLQNLGQGPELLIRYENEEAVDDSQLPKDRFSAERLKGVDSTLKIQPAELGDSAVYLCASSSYPGQGAGGTEAFFGQGTRLTVV.

The chain is built from TRBV7-2 and TRBJ1-4; no clear D. The CDR3 covers 16 residues. Trimming removed 6 bases at V and 6 bases at J, with 20 bases between. CDR1 is SGHTA and CDR2 is FQGNSA in the germline V gene. The CDR3, as DNA: TGTGCCAGCAGACATCGACCGGGAGCGGGAGATGAAAAACTGTTTTTT. Translated, it gives CASRHRPGAGDEKLFF.

The chain joins TRBV19 to TRBJ2-5; perhaps TRBD2 as D (5 bases). Germline CDR1 and CDR2: LNHDA and SQIVND (reference sequence). V shed 4 bases and J shed 4 bases, with 19 bases lying between them. There are 16 residues in the CDR3. The CDR3 nucleotides are TGTGCCAGTAGTAACGGACTCTCAACCTGGGGAGAGACCCAGTACTTC. It codes for CASSNGLSTWGETQYF.

The J gene is TRBJ2-3, the V gene TRBV14; D gene unclear. The germline V gene encodes CDR1 SGHDN and CDR2 FVKESK. The CDR3 is 14 residues long. Trimming took 0 bases from V and 6 from J, leaving 10 bases between them. This CDR3 reads CASSQEINWDTQYF. DNA of the CDR3: TGTGCCAGCAGCCAAGAAATCAACTGGGATACGCAGTATTTT.

Comments on this clonotype: One end of the junction is discordant with germline, which a read error may explain. The V call is TRBV4-1, the J call TRBJ2-5; 15 bases are a match to TRBD2. This CDR3 region has 15 residues. CDR1 MGHRA and CDR2 YSYEKL come from the germline V gene. The CDR3 reads CASSQGLAGGETQYF. CDR3 nucleotides: TGTGCCAGCAGCCAGGGACTAGCGGGAGGAGAGACCCAGTACTTC.